This T cell receptor beta chain was profiled in a study of long-term antiretroviral therapy in people with HIV. Study-level points and caveats: No data were available on ART adherence, viral resistance or therapy changes. CDR3 length ranges were narrower in HIV repertoires than in controls.

In its sample, this clone was seen once. Its antigen is currently unknown. The assay used was immunoSEQ (version v3.0), run at survey level. TCRdb keeps only in-frame clones here, not all; method: immunoSEQ multiplex PCR. The sample comprises 24,000 or so clones, around 95% of which are singletons, and 2% to 2.5% rests with the top ten. Every sample had about 0.9-11 million cryopreserved PBMC in it before DNA extraction. The source of this sequence is a woman in her forties or fifties with HIV. The specimen comprised unsorted PBMCs, sampled around 5.2 years after starting antiretroviral therapy.

The CDR3 region has the DNA TGTGCCAGCAGCTTAGGAATAGACGAGCAGTACTTC. It codes for CASSLGIDEQYF. The chain combines TRBV7-2 with TRBJ2-7; D remains ambiguous. The CDR3 totals 12 residues. V was shortened by 1 base and J by 5 bases, with 6 bases between the two germline ends. Looked up from germline, CDR1 is SGHTA and CDR2 is FQGNSA.